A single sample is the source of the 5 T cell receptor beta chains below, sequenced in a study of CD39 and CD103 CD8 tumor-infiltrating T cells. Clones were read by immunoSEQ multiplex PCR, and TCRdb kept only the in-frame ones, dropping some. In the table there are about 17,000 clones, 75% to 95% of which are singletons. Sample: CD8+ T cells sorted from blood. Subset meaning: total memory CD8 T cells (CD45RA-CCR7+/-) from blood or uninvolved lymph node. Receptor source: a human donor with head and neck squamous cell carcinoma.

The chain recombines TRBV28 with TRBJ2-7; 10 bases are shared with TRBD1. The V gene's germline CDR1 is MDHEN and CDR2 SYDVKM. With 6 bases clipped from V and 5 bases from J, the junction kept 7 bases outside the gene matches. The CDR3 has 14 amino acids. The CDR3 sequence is CASSLGQGRNEQYF. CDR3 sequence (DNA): TGTGCCAGCAGCTTGGGACAGGGGAGGAACGAGCAGTACTTC.

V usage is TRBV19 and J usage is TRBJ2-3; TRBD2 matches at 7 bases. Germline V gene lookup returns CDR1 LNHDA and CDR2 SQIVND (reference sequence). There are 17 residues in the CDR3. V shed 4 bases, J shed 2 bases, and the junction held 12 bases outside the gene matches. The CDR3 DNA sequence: TGTGCCAGTAGTAGTCCGGCCGACGGGGGGAACACAGATACGCAGTATTTT. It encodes CASSSPADGGNTDTQYF.

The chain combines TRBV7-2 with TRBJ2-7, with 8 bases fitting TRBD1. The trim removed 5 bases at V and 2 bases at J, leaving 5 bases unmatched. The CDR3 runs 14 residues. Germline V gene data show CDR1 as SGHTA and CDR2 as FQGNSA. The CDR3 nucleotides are TGTGCCAGCAGCCCCCGACAGGGGCCCTACGAGCAGTACTTC. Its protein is CASSPRQGPYEQYF.

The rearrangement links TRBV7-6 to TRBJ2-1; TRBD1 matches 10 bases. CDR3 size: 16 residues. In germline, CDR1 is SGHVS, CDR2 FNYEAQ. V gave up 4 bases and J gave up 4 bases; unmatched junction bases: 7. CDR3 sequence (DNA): TGTGCCAGCAGCTCGGGACAGGGGACCCAATACAATGAGCAGTTCTTC. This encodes CASSSGQGTQYNEQFF.

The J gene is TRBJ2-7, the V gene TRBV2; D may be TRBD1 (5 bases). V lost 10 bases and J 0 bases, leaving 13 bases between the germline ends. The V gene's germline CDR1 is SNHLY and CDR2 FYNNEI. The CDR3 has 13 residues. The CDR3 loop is CAISSRVSYEQYF. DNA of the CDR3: TGTGCCATATCAAGCAGGGTCTCCTACGAGCAGTACTTC.